This entry lists 10 T cell receptor beta chains sequenced from one sample in a study of HIV-infected patients and healthy controls. Around 450 ng RNA was reverse transcribed with alpha and beta constant-region primers. Using multiplexing indices, alpha and beta chain libraries were generated apart by chain-specific third strand synthesis. MiXCR, applied by TCRdb to the 5' RACE reads, yields one record per CDR3 protein. The repertoire holds 17,000 or so distinct CDR3 sequences, with roughly 9% as singletons. All unsorted peripheral T cells were captured because whole blood was used without fractionation. The sequenced sample consisted of blood. The receptors here all came from an adult in good health.

This clonotype was seen ten or more times. This chain connects TRBV19 to TRBJ1-1, with a tentative D call TRBD1 (5 bases). Germline V CDR1 and CDR2: LNHDA, SQIVND (reference sequence). Between the trimmed V and J ends, which lost 2 bases and 2 bases, there was a span of 12 bases. The CDR3 is 15 residues long. The CDR3 nucleotides read TGTGCCAGTAGTATAACTTCGACAGACAACACTGAAGCTTTCTTT. Protein sequence: CASSITSTDNTEAFF.

This clonotype was detected many times. This rearrangement joins TRBV29-1 to TRBJ2-7; a weak D match, TRBD1 (6 bases). Germline CDR1 is SQVTM and CDR2 is ANQGSEA. Trimming took off 3 bases at V and 1 base at J, with 10 bases between the two ends. The CDR3 contains 13 residues. CDR3 coding DNA: TGCAGCGTTGACGTTGGGACATCCTACGAGCAGTACTTC. It codes for CSVDVGTSYEQYF.

This clonotype was detected many times. The chain is built from TRBV12-3 or TRBV12-4 and TRBJ1-2; D is perhaps TRBD1 (6 bases). The germline V and J ends were trimmed by 5 bases and 4 bases, with 23 bases remaining between them. This CDR3 has 17 residues. CDR3 DNA: TGTGCCAGCAGTCCCGGAGGGGGGGGAGGAAACCTCTATGGCTACACCTTC. This gives the protein CASSPGGGGGNLYGYTF.

The CDR3 here is CASSPSNLRTEAFF. DNA for the CDR3: TGCGCCAGCAGCCCCTCGAATCTTCGCACTGAAGCTTTCTTT. The V call is TRBV4-1, the J call TRBJ1-1; D remains ambiguous. The germline V gene has CDR1 MGHRA and CDR2 YSYEKL. CDR3 length: 14 amino acids. V was pared by 4 bases and J by 4 bases, with 13 bases between.

By sample fraction, this clonotype is medium-sized. V gene TRBV5-1 combines with J gene TRBJ1-1, with D perhaps TRBD1 (5 bases). The CDR3 runs 15 residues. Trimming removed 0 bases at V and 6 bases at J, with 15 bases between. Germline V CDR1 and CDR2: SGHRS, YFSETQ. CDR3 loop: CASSLVGSGSAEAFF. The CDR3 region has the DNA TGCGCCAGCAGCTTGGTGGGCTCAGGGAGCGCTGAAGCTTTCTTT.

This clonotype was detected many times. The chain combines TRBV20-1 with TRBJ2-5; tentatively, D is TRBD2 (6 bases). The V end was cut by 5 bases, the J end by 7 bases, with 20 bases between. The germline CDR1 and CDR2 sequences are DFQATT and SNEGSKA (reference sequence). This CDR3 has 14 amino acids. The CDR3 is CSALNGRGAGTQYF. The CDR3, as DNA: TGCAGTGCTTTAAACGGGCGGGGCGCAGGGACCCAGTACTTC.

This clonotype was counted ten times or more. The V gene is TRBV3-1, the J gene TRBJ2-7, with 11 positions matching TRBD2. V dropped 1 base and J dropped 6; count of bases not matched to a gene: 8. This CDR3 is 16 amino acids long. Germline V gives CDR1 LGHDT, CDR2 YNNKEL (reference sequence). CDR3 nucleotide sequence: TGTGCCAGCAGCCAAGCCTTTAGCGGGAGGGCTGGCGAGCAGTACTTC. This gives the protein CASSQAFSGRAGEQYF.

This clonotype was counted between two and nine times. The chain has TRBV28 and TRBJ2-3; 8 bases agree with TRBD1. Per germline, CDR1 MDHEN and CDR2 SYDVKM. This CDR3 comprises 12 residues. After removal of 11 bases from V and 0 bases from J, the junction contained 1 base not matched to a gene. The CDR3 nucleotides read TGTGCCGGACAGGGAAGCACAGATACGCAGTATTTT. It codes for CAGQGSTDTQYF.

This clonotype was observed a handful of times. V and J are TRBV2 and TRBJ1-1, with 8 bases matching TRBD1. CDR1 SNHLY and CDR2 FYNNEI come from the germline V gene. This CDR3 contains 14 residues. V shed 5 bases and J 4 bases; nucleotides not matched to a gene: 6. Here the CDR3 DNA reads TGTGCCAGCAGTAAAGGACAGGGCGGCACTGAAGCTTTCTTT. Amino acids: CASSKGQGGTEAFF.

At least ten counts were recorded for this clonotype. The genes are TRBV6-5 and TRBJ2-1; D remains ambiguous. The germline gives CDR1 MNHEY, CDR2 SVGAGI. Trimming pared 0 bases from V and 8 bases from J, leaving 14 bases between. The CDR3 is 15 amino acids. The CDR3: CASSYSIGQRDEQFF. The CDR3 DNA reads as TGTGCCAGCAGTTACTCCATCGGGCAAAGGGATGAGCAGTTCTTC.